Below, 10 T cell receptor beta chains from the same sample are listed, as sequenced in a study of tumor-infiltrating lymphocytes in primary liver carcinoma. Using a constant-region primer together with ProtoScript II reverse transcriptase, TCR beta cDNA was made from 450 to 600 ng of total RNA. For TCR beta, libraries were produced by three nested multiplex PCR rounds using slightly modified ARM-PCR. The opening two PCR rounds, around 11 cycles each, paired TRBV1-TRBV30 forward primers with a C-beta reverse primer. TCRdb redid the calling of the multiplex PCR reads with MiXCR, one entry per CDR3 protein. The profile covers approximately 110,000 distinct CDR3 sequences, with approximately 64% appearing a single time and roughly 7.9% taken by the ten largest. Without any cell sorting, roughly 20-33 mg of bulk tissue yielded co-extracted RNA and DNA. The specimen was liver tumor tissue from sampling region 3. As to subset: tumor region T3, left-lateral pole. The receptor set was obtained from a woman in her sixties or seventies with primary liver carcinoma and hepatitis B virus infection.

V and J are TRBV6-5 and TRBJ2-7, with D uncertain. The germline V and J ends were trimmed by 6 bases and 5 bases, with 14 bases remaining between them. This CDR3 has 13 residues. Per the germline V gene, CDR1 is MNHEY and CDR2 is SVGAGI. CDR3 bases: TGTGCCAGCAGCTACGCAACAGCGAACGAGCAGTACTTC. Protein sequence: CASSYATANEQYF.

As to this clonotype: The final CDR3 position lacks the conserved phenylalanine or tryptophan, pointing to a likely read error. V is TRBV29-1 and J is TRBJ2-3, with D unresolved. There are 12 residues in the CDR3. The V gene lost 6 bases and the J gene lost 4 bases, with 11 bases spanning the gap. CDR1 and CDR2 from the germline V gene are SQVTM and ANQGSEA. CDR3 DNA sequence: TGCAGCGTCATCAGTTTATCAGATACGCAGTATGTT. Translating gives CSVISLSDTQYV.

With respect to this clonotype: A junction end diverges from the germline sequence, so it may reflect a read error. V usage is TRBV4-2 and J usage is TRBJ2-1; no definite D call. CDR3 length: 15 amino acids. CDR1 LGHNA and CDR2 YNFKEQ come from the germline V gene. The CDR3 region is CASSKDLGSYIEQFF. The CDR3 coding sequence is TGTGCAAGCAGCAAAGACCTGGGATCCTACATTGAGCAGTTCTTC.

To note about this clonotype: Because the CDR3 is missing its conserved closing phenylalanine or tryptophan, this is likely a read error. The DNA is omitted, as the CDR3 cannot be located on it reliably, and the CDR3 follows TCRdb's listing. The CDR3 reads CSIRTGGRDQPHHS. This chain links TRBV29-1 with TRBJ1-5; TRBD1, the table's D call, was not compared with the DNA. The CDR3 spans 14 amino acids, including both terminal residues. The germline CDR1 and CDR2 sequences are SQVTM and ANQGSEA.

This clonotype occurred once. Germline and junction disagree at one end, which may indicate a read error. This chain uses TRBV12-3 or TRBV12-4 with TRBJ2-2; D ambiguous. CDR3 length: 13 residues. CDR3 in amino acids: CVSRFGQTGELFF. CDR3 DNA: TGTGTCAGCAGATTCGGTCAGACCGGAGAGCTGTTTTTT.

The V call is TRBV12-3 or TRBV12-4, the J call TRBJ2-1; D is possibly TRBD1 or TRBD2 (5 bases each). V lost 6 bases and J lost 9, with 15 bases in between. The length of the CDR3 is 13 residues. Here the CDR3 reads CASSYEGLVEQFF. The CDR3 coding sequence is TGTGCCAGCAGCTACGAGGGGCTTGTTGAGCAGTTCTTC.

The sample holds many counts of this clonotype. A much larger clone lies a single base off, so this may be a read error. Without the conserved terminal phenylalanine or tryptophan, this CDR3 likely stems from a read error. Written as DNA, the CDR3 is TGTGCCAGCAGCTTAGGCAGGGGGAGCACTGAAGCTTTCTCT. Its protein is CASSLGRGSTEAFS. The chain combines TRBV11-1 with TRBJ1-1; 7 bases line up with TRBD1. The CDR3 consists of 14 residues. V shed 1 base, J shed 4 bases, and the junction held 3 bases outside the gene matches. The germline V gene encodes CDR1 SGHAT and CDR2 FQDESV (reference sequence).

In this sample, this clonotype turned up once. The gene calls are TRBV6-5 and TRBJ1-1; a weak D match, TRBD1 (6 bases). With 6 bases removed from V and 7 bases from J, the gap between germline ends came to 24 bases. Germline V gene sequence: CDR1 MNHEY, CDR2 SVGAGI. The CDR3 is 16 residues long. DNA of the CDR3: TGTGCCAGCAGCCCACCCTGGAGTGGTGGGGGCATTGAAGCTTTCTTT. Encoded protein: CASSPPWSGGGIEAFF.

V usage is TRBV10-3 and J usage is TRBJ1-6, with 9 nucleotides matching TRBD1. J was trimmed by 6 bases and V by 5 bases; bases with no gene match: 5. This CDR3 has 15 amino acids. Germline-derived CDR1 and CDR2 are ENHRY and SYGVKD. This CDR3 is CAISPKTGGNSPLHF. CDR3 nucleotides: TGTGCCATCAGTCCTAAGACAGGGGGTAATTCACCCCTCCACTTT.

As for this clonotype: One junction end disagrees with the germline gene, perhaps due to a read error. The chain links TRBV6-5 to TRBJ2-1; 11 bases fit TRBD2. CDR1 is MNHEY and CDR2 is SVGAGI in the germline V gene. The CDR3 is 14 amino acids. CDR3 sequence: CASGLVAGGREQLF. The CDR3 coding sequence is TGTGCCAGCGGTTTGGTAGCGGGAGGGCGTGAGCAGCTCTTC.